This entry lists 2 T cell receptor beta chains sequenced from one sample in a study of T cell responses to AZD1222 COVID-19 vaccine. The protocol was immunoSEQ multiplex PCR, while the TCRdb copy is restricted to in-frame clones and leaves out a portion. This sample carries about 60,000 clones, 75% to 90% of them seen once, and the ten largest clones take 16%. The material was peripheral blood, obtained on day 0 of AZD1222 vaccination. These receptors were collected from an adult in good health.

The rearrangement links TRBV7-9 to TRBJ1-4, with a possible D match to TRBD1 (5 bases). The CDR3 sequence is 14 residues long. The V gene lost 1 base and the J gene lost 7 bases, with 10 bases spanning the gap. The germline V gene encodes CDR1 SEHNR and CDR2 FQNEAQ (reference sequence). The CDR3 sequence is CASSLGQGLEKLFF. The CDR3 DNA follows: TGTGCCAGCAGCTTAGGCCAGGGTCTTGAAAAACTGTTTTTT.

This clone was found many times. The chain carries TRBV6-4 and TRBJ2-3, with D possibly TRBD2 on 5 matching bases. CDR1 is MRHNA and CDR2 is SNTAGT in the germline V gene. V lost 5 bases to trimming and J lost 2 bases, with 8 bases between them. This CDR3 has 13 residues. CDR3 sequence reads: CASSRRVTDTQYF. CDR3 in DNA: TGTGCCAGCAGTCGGCGGGTCACAGATACGCAGTATTTT.